This T cell receptor (beta chain) was profiled in a study of T cells in localized non-small cell lung cancer. Measured with immunoSEQ multiplex PCR; TCRdb has only the in-frame clones, and not every one. This table holds 20,000 to 25,000 clones, around 87% found once. The ends lost 5 bases at V and 7 bases at J; junction bases unmatched: 8. This CDR3 is built from 15 residues. CDR1 and CDR2 (germline): MNHEY, SVGAGI. On this clone: The antigen is undetermined.

Study observations and caveats: The appearance of a median roughly 56 of the top 100 tumor clones was seen in adjacent lung.

This receptor was obtained from a man between 40 and 70 years old with stage II squamous cell lung carcinoma. This sequence joins TRBV6-5 and TRBJ1-6, with TRBD1 matching 7 bases. The sequencing used PBMCs, collected before any cancer treatment. Here the CDR3 reads CASSARTGENSPLHF. The CDR3 DNA reads as TGTGCCAGCAGTGCAAGGACAGGCGAAAATTCACCCCTCCACTTT.